This T cell receptor (beta chain) was recovered during a study of shared clonotypes between healthy human individuals. About the research overall: The plates for each donor numbered three CD4 naive, three CD4 memory, two CD8 naive and one CD8 memory.

Cells designated naive CD8 were CD45RO-negative and were positively selected for CCR7, with terminally differentiated effector memory CD45RA+ cells excluded. This table comes from immunoSEQ multiplex PCR, and its TCRdb copy is limited to in-frame clones, with some not included. The data hold a few million clones, with 80% to 95% observed a single time. This sequence was found in a man between 18 and 35 years old in good health. Some clones in this sample may be carry-over from other donors' samples. The sequenced material came from naive CD8+ T cells from PBMCs.

The chain's CDR3 is CASSLGPDTPGGFGYTF. The CDR3 bases are TGTGCCAGCAGCTTAGGCCCGGACACCCCTGGCGGTTTTGGCTACACCTTC. The chain combines TRBV7-9 with TRBJ1-2; perhaps TRBD1 as D (5 bases). The CDR3 is 17 amino acids. Germline-derived CDR1 and CDR2 are SEHNR and FQNEAQ (reference sequence). V shed 1 base and J shed 7 bases, with 22 bases lying between them.